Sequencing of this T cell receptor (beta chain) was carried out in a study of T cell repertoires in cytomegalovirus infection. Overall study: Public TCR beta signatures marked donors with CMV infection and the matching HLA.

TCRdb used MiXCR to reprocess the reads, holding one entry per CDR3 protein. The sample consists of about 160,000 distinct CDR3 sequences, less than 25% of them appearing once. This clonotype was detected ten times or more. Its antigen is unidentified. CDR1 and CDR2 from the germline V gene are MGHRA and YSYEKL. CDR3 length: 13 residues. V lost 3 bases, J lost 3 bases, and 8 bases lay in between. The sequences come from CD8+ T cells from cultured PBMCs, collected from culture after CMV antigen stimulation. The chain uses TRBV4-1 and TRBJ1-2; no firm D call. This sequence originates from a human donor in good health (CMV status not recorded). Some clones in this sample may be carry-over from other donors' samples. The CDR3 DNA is TGCGCCAGCAGCCAGCGAAACTACTATGGCTACACCTTC. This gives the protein CASSQRNYYGYTF.